Below, 28 T cell receptor beta chains from the same sample are listed, as sequenced in a study of cytomegalovirus exposure and HLA in healthy donors. It was with 60 Vbeta and 13 Jbeta primers that the PCR ran. Some clones are missing from TCRdb's copy, which holds only in-frame ones; the method was immunoSEQ multiplex PCR. The sample includes 170,000 or so clones, around 81% seen only once; the top ten take about 2.2%. Input material: PBMCs. These receptors came from a woman in her twenties or thirties in good health and CMV-seronegative.

The CDR3 nucleotides read TGTGCCAGTGAACTCGTTTACGGGGGGAACACTGAAGCTTTCTTT. This sequence encodes CASELVYGGNTEAFF. This chain links TRBV19 with TRBJ1-1, with D possibly matching TRBD1 (5 bases). Germline CDR1 reads LNHDA; CDR2 reads SQIVND (reference sequence). This CDR3 is built from 15 residues. The germline V and J ends were trimmed by 8 bases and 1 base, with 17 bases remaining between them.

V gene TRBV4-1 combines with J gene TRBJ2-6; D call uncertain. Per germline, CDR1 MGHRA and CDR2 YSYEKL. This CDR3 region has 18 residues. Trimming took 4 bases from V and 0 from J, leaving 16 bases between them. CDR3: CASSLVPTRFSGANVLTF. The CDR3 DNA sequence: TGCGCCAGCAGCCTAGTCCCGACGAGGTTCTCTGGGGCCAACGTCCTGACTTTC.

This clone has a single count. The rearrangement uses TRBV6-1 and TRBJ2-5, with 7 bases aligning to TRBD2. Germline values: CDR1 MNHNS, CDR2 SASEGT. The CDR3 length is 14 residues. Trimming cost V 3 bases and J 1 base; bases outside gene matches: 2. This CDR3 is CASSEGGVQETQYF. In nucleotides, the CDR3 is TGTGCCAGCAGTGAGGGGGGGGTCCAAGAGACCCAGTACTTC.

This clone was detected only once. The gene calls are TRBV15 and TRBJ2-2; 9 nucleotides line up with TRBD1. Germline V CDR1 and CDR2: LNHNV, YYDKDF (reference sequence). V was clipped by 3 bases and J by 5 bases; unmatched bases: 13. The CDR3 has 18 residues. DNA for the CDR3: TGTGCCACCAGCAGCCCGGGACAGGGACCGAAGGGGACCGGGGAGCTGTTTTTT. Translating gives CATSSPGQGPKGTGELFF.

The rearrangement joins TRBV5-1 to TRBJ1-2, with D unclear. The CDR3 contains 15 residues. Trimming pared 3 bases from V and 4 bases from J, leaving 16 bases between. Per the germline V gene, CDR1 is SGHRS and CDR2 is YFSETQ. The CDR3 is CASSSLYRESYGYTF. In nucleotides, the CDR3 is TGCGCCAGCAGCTCCCTCTACCGGGAAAGCTATGGCTACACCTTC.

This sequence joins TRBV11-2 and TRBJ2-1; 13 nucleotides align to TRBD2. The CDR3 sequence is 15 residues long. V was pared by 2 bases and J by 7 bases, with 2 bases of the junction left unmatched. Germline values: CDR1 SGHAT, CDR2 FQNNGV. The CDR3: CASSLTLAGGNEQFF. In DNA form, the CDR3 reads TGTGCCAGCAGCTTAACACTAGCGGGGGGGAATGAGCAGTTCTTC.

This clone was detected once. V and J are TRBV30 and TRBJ1-6; D gene unclear. The germline gives CDR1 GTSNPN, CDR2 SVGIG (reference sequence). CDR3 size: 13 residues. V lost 2 bases to trimming and J lost 8 bases, with 10 bases between them. CDR3 sequence: CAWSTGSHSPLHF. DNA of the CDR3: TGTGCCTGGAGTACGGGGTCTCATTCACCCCTCCACTTT.

The chain links TRBV6-1 to TRBJ2-5; D might be TRBD1 (6 bases). CDR1 is MNHNS and CDR2 is SASEGT in the germline V gene. The V end was cut by 3 bases, the J end by 2 bases, with 13 bases between. The CDR3 sequence is 15 residues long. CDR3: CASSEGTHSQETQYF. DNA for the CDR3: TGTGCCAGCAGTGAGGGGACACATTCACAAGAGACCCAGTACTTC.

This chain joins TRBV4-3 and TRBJ1-1; unclear D gene. The germline V gene has CDR1 LGHNA and CDR2 YSLEER. The CDR3 consists of 13 residues. Between the trimmed V and J ends, which lost 3 bases and 2 bases, there was a span of 7 bases. The CDR3 spells CASSHYSNTEAFF. CDR3 DNA sequence: TGCGCCAGCAGCCACTACTCAAACACTGAAGCTTTCTTT.

V usage is TRBV7-2 and J usage is TRBJ1-2; D gene uncertain. V gave up 2 bases and J gave up 4 bases, with 14 bases separating them. The CDR3 loop spans 15 amino acids. Per the germline V gene, CDR1 is SGHTA and CDR2 is FQGNSA. The DNA for the CDR3 is TGTGCCAGCAGCTTAAGCCAGGCGATGCTCTATGGCTACACCTTC. Translating gives CASSLSQAMLYGYTF.

The V gene is TRBV7-9, the J gene TRBJ1-1; 8 bases match TRBD1. This CDR3 region has 15 residues. V gave up 4 bases and J gave up 0 bases; unmatched junction bases: 4. The germline V gene has CDR1 SEHNR and CDR2 FQNEAQ (reference sequence). CDR3 residues: CASSSRTGLNTEAFF. The CDR3 DNA is TGTGCCAGCAGCTCGCGGACAGGGCTGAACACTGAAGCTTTCTTT.

CDR3 region: CATSSPSAGHNEQFF. CDR3 sequence (DNA): TGTGCCACCAGCAGCCCCTCCGCTGGCCACAATGAGCAGTTCTTC. The chain links TRBV15 to TRBJ2-1; D is uncertain. Germline CDR1 LNHNV, CDR2 YYDKDF (reference sequence). The V and J ends lost 3 bases and 5 bases respectively, with 14 bases between them. This CDR3 has 15 residues.

The chain joins TRBV5-1 to TRBJ2-5, with TRBD1 matching 7 bases. The J call may be faulty, since TRBJ2-7 better matches the DNA end. CDR1 is SGHRS, CDR2 YFSETQ, per germline. The CDR3 covers 15 residues. The CDR3, as DNA: TGCGCCAGCAGCTGGCCGGGACAGAGAGACTACGAGCAGTACTTC. The encoded protein is CASSWPGQRDYEQYF.

J is TRBJ2-2 and V is TRBV18; possibly TRBD1 for D (6 bases). Trimming took 1 base from V and 5 from J, leaving 11 bases between them. Germline CDR1 reads KGHSH; CDR2 reads LQKENI. The length of the CDR3 is 15 residues. The CDR3 DNA sequence: TGTGCCAGCTCACCACGTCCAGGGGAGACCGGGGAGCTGTTTTTT. This gives the protein CASSPRPGETGELFF.

The V call is TRBV19, the J call TRBJ2-3, with 8 bases lining up with TRBD2. J lost 3 bases, V lost 6 bases, and 8 bases had no gene match. This CDR3 comprises 15 residues. Germline V gene sequence: CDR1 LNHDA, CDR2 SQIVND (reference sequence). The CDR3 spells CASSRPGRVTDTQYF. The CDR3 DNA sequence: TGTGCCAGTAGCAGGCCCGGGAGGGTTACAGATACGCAGTATTTT.

This chain links TRBV19 with TRBJ2-1, with no clear D. Trimming took 3 bases from V and 1 from J, leaving 13 bases between them. Per the germline V gene, CDR1 is LNHDA and CDR2 is SQIVND (reference sequence). The CDR3 is 16 residues long. This chain's CDR3 is CASSIDESESYNEQFF. The CDR3 nucleotides are TGTGCCAGTAGTATCGACGAGTCGGAGTCCTACAATGAGCAGTTCTTC.

This clone was detected only a few times. V usage is TRBV9 and J usage is TRBJ2-7; 10 bases align to TRBD1. After removal of 3 bases from V and 5 bases from J, the junction contained 11 bases not matched to a gene. Germline-derived CDR1 and CDR2 are SGDLS and YYNGEE. The CDR3 loop spans 16 amino acids. CDR3 sequence reads: CASSARLTGGADEQYF. CDR3 in DNA: TGTGCCAGCAGCGCTCGCTTGACAGGGGGCGCGGACGAGCAGTACTTC.

The chain recombines TRBV7-2 with TRBJ2-3; D uncertain. The V gene's germline CDR1 is SGHTA and CDR2 FQGNSA. With 4 bases removed from V and 2 bases from J, the gap between germline ends came to 4 bases. CDR3 length equals 12 residues. The CDR3 region is CASSYYTDTQYF. CDR3 bases: TGTGCCAGCAGCTATTACACAGATACGCAGTATTTT.

This clone was recorded once. V and J are TRBV9 and TRBJ2-5; 9 bases map to TRBD2. V was pared by 2 bases and J by 2 bases, with 10 bases of the junction left unmatched. CDR3 length: 17 residues. The germline V gene has CDR1 SGDLS and CDR2 YYNGEE. CDR3 sequence reads: CASSVQDSGSAQETQYF. CDR3 bases: TGTGCCAGCAGCGTGCAGGATAGCGGGAGTGCTCAAGAGACCCAGTACTTC.

This clone was picked up one time. CDR3 coding DNA: TGTGCCATCAGTCTGGACGGGAACCACGAGCAGTACTTC. It yields the protein CAISLDGNHEQYF. The rearrangement links TRBV10-3 to TRBJ2-7; TRBD2 might be the D (5 bases). From germline, CDR1 is ENHRY and CDR2 SYGVKD. The CDR3 sequence is 13 residues long. V was pared by 5 bases and J by 5 bases, with 13 bases between.

This rearrangement joins TRBV7-9 to TRBJ2-3; 13 positions agree with TRBD2. V shed 5 bases and J 1 base; nucleotides not matched to a gene: 3. The length of the CDR3 is 16 residues. The germline gives CDR1 SEHNR, CDR2 FQNEAQ (reference sequence). Here the CDR3 reads CASSPGLAGRTDTQYF. The CDR3 DNA sequence: TGTGCCAGCAGCCCGGGACTAGCGGGACGCACAGATACGCAGTATTTT.

V usage is TRBV27 and J usage is TRBJ2-1; a possible D gene is TRBD2 (5 bases). Germline V lookup: CDR1 MNHEY, CDR2 SMNVEV (reference sequence). The CDR3 has 13 residues. Deletions cut 5 bases from V and 9 bases from J, with 14 bases between. The CDR3 is CASSPLGEAEQFF. CDR3 coding DNA: TGTGCCAGCAGTCCTCTGGGAGAGGCTGAGCAGTTCTTC.

This chain joins TRBV7-9 and TRBJ2-7; TRBD1 matches at 9 bases. CDR1 is SEHNR, CDR2 FQNEAQ, per germline (reference sequence). The CDR3 spans 15 residues. The ends lost 5 bases at V and 1 base at J; junction bases unmatched: 6. In DNA, the CDR3 is TGTGCCAGCAGCGGCTCGGGACAGGGATCCTACGAGCAGTACTTC. This translates into CASSGSGQGSYEQYF.

A remark on this clone: A read error may produce the germline difference seen at one junction end. V and J are TRBV7-9 and TRBJ1-4, with TRBD1 identical over 7 bases. The germline V gene encodes CDR1 SEHNR and CDR2 FQNEAQ (reference sequence). The CDR3 loop spans 13 amino acids. This CDR3 is CASSQGTASEHAF. CDR3 DNA: TGTGCCAGCAGCCAAGGGACAGCATCGGAACACGCTTTT.

The CDR3 loop is CASTNLGRGSPLHF. The CDR3 DNA reads TGTGCCAGCACGAACCTAGGAAGGGGTTCACCCCTCCACTTT. The chain carries TRBV27 and TRBJ1-6; TRBD1 might be the D (5 bases). The CDR3 has 14 amino acids. With 7 bases removed from V and 9 bases from J, the gap between germline ends came to 16 bases. CDR1 is MNHEY and CDR2 is SMNVEV in the germline V gene (reference sequence).

The rearrangement links TRBV6-1 to TRBJ1-2; D gene unclear. Germline CDR1 MNHNS, CDR2 SASEGT. The CDR3 is 13 residues long. V lost 2 bases and J 3 bases, leaving 7 bases between the germline ends. Here the CDR3 reads CASSERGDYGYTF. The CDR3 coding sequence is TGTGCCAGCAGTGAACGGGGTGACTATGGCTACACCTTC.

V gene TRBV11-3 combines with J gene TRBJ2-1; 9 nucleotides match TRBD2. Germline V gene data show CDR1 as SGHNT and CDR2 as YENEEA. The CDR3 consists of 15 residues. V trimming: 2 bases; J trimming: 8 bases; junction bases outside the gene matches: 7. CDR3 coding DNA: TGTGCCAGCAGCTTAATAGCGGGGGAAGGCGATGAGCAGTTCTTC. This codes for CASSLIAGEGDEQFF.

In this sample, this clone turned up many times. The chain recombines TRBV5-5 with TRBJ1-2; TRBD1 matches at 8 bases. This CDR3 has 15 residues. The V and J ends lost 4 bases and 0 bases, in that order; junction bases with no gene match: 5. In germline, CDR1 is SGHKS, CDR2 YYEKEE (reference sequence). The CDR3 protein is CASSPGTGANYGYTF. The DNA for the CDR3 is TGTGCCAGCAGCCCTGGGACAGGAGCTAACTATGGCTACACCTTC.